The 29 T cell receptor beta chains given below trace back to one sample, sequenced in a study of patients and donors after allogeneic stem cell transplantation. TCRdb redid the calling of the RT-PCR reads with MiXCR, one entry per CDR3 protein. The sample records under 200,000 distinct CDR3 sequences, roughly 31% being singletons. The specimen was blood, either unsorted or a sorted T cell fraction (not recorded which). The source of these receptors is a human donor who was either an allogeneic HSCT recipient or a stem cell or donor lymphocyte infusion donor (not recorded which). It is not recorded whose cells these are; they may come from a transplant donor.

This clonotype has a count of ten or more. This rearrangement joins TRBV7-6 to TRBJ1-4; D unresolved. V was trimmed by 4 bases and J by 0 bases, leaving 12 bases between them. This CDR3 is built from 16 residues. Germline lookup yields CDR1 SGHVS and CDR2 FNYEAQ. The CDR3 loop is CASSSSRSATNEKLFF. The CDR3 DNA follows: TGTGCCAGCAGCTCTTCTCGGTCTGCAACTAATGAAAAACTGTTTTTT.

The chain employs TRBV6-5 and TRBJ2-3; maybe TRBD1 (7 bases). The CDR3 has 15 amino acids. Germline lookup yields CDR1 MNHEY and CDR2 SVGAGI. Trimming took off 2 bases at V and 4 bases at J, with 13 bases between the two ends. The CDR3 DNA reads TGTGCCAGCAGTTACCCGCCAGGGGGGTCAGATACGCAGTATTTT. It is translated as CASSYPPGGSDTQYF.

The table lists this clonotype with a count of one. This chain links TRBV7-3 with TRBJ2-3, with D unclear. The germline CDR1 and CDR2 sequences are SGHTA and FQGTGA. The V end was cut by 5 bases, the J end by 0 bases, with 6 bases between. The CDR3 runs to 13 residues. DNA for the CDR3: TGTGCCAGCAGCCACCACAGCACAGATACGCAGTATTTT. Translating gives CASSHHSTDTQYF.

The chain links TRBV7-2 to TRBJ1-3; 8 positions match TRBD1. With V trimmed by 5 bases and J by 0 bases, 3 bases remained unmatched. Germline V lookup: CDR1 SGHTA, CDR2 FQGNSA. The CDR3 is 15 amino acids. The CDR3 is CASSPGGTSGNTIYF. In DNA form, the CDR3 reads TGTGCCAGCAGCCCAGGGGGCACCTCTGGAAACACCATATATTTT.

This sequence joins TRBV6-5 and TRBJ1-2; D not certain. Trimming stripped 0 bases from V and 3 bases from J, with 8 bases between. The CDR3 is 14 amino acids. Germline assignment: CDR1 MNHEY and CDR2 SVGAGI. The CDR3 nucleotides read TGTGCCAGCAGTTACTCATCGGTGTACTATGGCTACACCTTC. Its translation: CASSYSSVYYGYTF.

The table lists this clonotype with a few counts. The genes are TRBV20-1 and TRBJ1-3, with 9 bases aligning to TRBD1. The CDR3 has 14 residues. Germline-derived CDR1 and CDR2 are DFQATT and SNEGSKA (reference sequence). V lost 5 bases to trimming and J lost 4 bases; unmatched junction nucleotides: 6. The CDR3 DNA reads TGCAGTGCTCCCGGGACAGGGATGGGAAACACCATATATTTT. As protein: CSAPGTGMGNTIYF.

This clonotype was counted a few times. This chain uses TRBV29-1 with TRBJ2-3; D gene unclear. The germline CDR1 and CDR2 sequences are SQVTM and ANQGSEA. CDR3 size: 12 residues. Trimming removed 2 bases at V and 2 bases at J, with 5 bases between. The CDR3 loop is CSVEFFTDTQYF. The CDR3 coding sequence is TGCAGCGTTGAATTTTTCACAGATACGCAGTATTTT.

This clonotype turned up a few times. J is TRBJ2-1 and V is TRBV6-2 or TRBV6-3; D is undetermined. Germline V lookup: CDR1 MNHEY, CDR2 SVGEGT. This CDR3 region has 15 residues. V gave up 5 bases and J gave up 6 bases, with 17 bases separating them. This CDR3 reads CASSLLLYPVNEQFF. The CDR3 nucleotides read TGTGCCAGCAGTCTACTTCTCTACCCCGTCAATGAGCAGTTCTTC.

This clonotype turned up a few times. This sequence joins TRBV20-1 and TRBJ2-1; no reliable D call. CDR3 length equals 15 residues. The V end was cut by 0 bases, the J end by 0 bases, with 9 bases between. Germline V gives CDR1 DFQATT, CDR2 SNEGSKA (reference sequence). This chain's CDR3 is CSARDQVTSYNEQFF. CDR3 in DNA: TGCAGTGCTAGAGATCAGGTGACCTCCTACAATGAGCAGTTCTTC.

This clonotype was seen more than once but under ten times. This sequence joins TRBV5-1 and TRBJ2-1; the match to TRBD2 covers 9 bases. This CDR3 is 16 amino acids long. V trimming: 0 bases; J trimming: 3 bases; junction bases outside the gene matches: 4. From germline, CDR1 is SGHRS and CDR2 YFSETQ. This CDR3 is CASSLVASGNYNEQFF. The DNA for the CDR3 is TGCGCCAGCAGCTTGGTGGCTAGCGGGAACTACAATGAGCAGTTCTTC.

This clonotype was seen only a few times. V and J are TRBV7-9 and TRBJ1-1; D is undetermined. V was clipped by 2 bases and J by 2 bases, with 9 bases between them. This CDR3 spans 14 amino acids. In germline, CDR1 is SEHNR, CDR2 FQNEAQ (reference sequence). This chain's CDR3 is CASSLSVINTEAFF. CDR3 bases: TGTGCCAGCAGCTTATCCGTCATCAACACTGAAGCTTTCTTT.

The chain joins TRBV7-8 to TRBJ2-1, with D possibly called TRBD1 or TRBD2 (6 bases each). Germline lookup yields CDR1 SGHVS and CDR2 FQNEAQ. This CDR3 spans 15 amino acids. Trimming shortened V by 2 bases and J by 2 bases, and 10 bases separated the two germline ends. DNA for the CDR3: TGTGCCAGCAGCTTATGGGGGGCCCCCTACAATGAGCAGTTCTTC. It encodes CASSLWGAPYNEQFF.

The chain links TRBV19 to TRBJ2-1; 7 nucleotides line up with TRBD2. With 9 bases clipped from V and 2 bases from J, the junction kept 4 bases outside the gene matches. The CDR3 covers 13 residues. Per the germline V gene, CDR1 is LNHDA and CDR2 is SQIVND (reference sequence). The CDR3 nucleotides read TGTGCCAGCGCGACTAGCACCTACAATGAGCAGTTCTTC. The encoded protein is CASATSTYNEQFF.

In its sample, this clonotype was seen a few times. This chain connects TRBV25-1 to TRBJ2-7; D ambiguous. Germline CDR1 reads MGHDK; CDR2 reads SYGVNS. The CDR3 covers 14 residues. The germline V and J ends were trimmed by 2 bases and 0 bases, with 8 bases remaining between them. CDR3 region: CASSEGHISYEQYF. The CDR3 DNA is TGTGCCAGCAGTGAAGGCCATATCTCCTACGAGCAGTACTTC.

The CDR3 protein is CASSQEWTSGEQFF. CDR3 sequence (DNA): TGTGCCAGCAGCCAAGAATGGACTAGCGGGGAGCAGTTCTTC. The chain employs TRBV3-1 and TRBJ2-1; 11 nucleotides line up with TRBD2. The germline V gene has CDR1 LGHDT and CDR2 YNNKEL (reference sequence). V dropped 0 bases and J dropped 10; count of bases not matched to a gene: 2. The CDR3 is made up of 14 amino acids.

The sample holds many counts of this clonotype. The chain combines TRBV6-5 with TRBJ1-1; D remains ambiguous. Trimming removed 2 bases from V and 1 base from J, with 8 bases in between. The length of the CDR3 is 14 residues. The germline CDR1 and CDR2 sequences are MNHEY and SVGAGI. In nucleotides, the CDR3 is TGTGCCAGCAGTTACGAGGCGAGGAACACTGAAGCTTTCTTT. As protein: CASSYEARNTEAFF.

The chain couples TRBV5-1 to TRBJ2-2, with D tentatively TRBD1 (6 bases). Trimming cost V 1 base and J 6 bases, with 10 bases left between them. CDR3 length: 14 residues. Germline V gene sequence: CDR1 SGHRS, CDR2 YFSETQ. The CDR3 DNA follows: TGCGCCAGCAGCTTGCTCAGGACAGCCGGGGAGCTGTTTTTT. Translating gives CASSLLRTAGELFF.

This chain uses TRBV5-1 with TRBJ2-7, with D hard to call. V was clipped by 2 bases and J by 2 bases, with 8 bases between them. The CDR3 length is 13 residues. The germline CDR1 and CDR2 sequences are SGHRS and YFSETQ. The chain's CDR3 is CASSLMETYEQYF. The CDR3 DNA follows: TGCGCCAGCAGCTTAATGGAAACCTACGAGCAGTACTTC.

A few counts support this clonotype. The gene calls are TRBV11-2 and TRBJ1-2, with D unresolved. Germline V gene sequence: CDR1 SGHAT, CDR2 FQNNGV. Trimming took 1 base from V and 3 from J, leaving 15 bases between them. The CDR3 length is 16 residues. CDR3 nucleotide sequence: TGTGCCAGCAGCTTAGGCGAGGGTAGGCCTGACTATGGCTACACCTTC. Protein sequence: CASSLGEGRPDYGYTF.

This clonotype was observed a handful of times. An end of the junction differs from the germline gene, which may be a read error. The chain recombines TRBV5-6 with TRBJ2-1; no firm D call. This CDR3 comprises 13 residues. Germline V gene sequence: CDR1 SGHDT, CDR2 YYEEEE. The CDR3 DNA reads TGTGCCAGCAGCTTGGGGTGGGCTTCAGACTCGGTCTTC. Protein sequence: CASSLGWASDSVF.

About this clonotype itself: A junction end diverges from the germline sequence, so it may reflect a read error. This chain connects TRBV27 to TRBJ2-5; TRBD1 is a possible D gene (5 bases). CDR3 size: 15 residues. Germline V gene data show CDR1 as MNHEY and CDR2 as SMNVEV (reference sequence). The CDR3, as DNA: TGTGCCAGCTCCCCCCCACAGGTTTCAAAAGAGCCCCAGTACTTC. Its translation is CASSPPQVSKEPQYF.

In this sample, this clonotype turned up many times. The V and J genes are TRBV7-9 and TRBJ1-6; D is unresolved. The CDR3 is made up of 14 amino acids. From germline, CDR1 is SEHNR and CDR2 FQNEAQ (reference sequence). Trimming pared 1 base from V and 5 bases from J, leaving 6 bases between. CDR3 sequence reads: CASSLVADNSPLHF. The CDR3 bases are TGTGCCAGCAGCTTAGTGGCAGATAATTCACCCCTCCACTTT.

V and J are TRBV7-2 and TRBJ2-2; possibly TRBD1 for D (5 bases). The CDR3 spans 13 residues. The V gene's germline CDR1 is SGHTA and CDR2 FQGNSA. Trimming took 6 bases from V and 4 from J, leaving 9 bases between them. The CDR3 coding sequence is TGTGCCAGCAGGAACCAGGGCACCGGGGAGCTGTTTTTT. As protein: CASRNQGTGELFF. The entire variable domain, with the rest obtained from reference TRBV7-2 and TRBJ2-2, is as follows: GAGVSQSPSNKVTEKGKDVELRCDPISGHTALYWYRQSLGQGLEFLIYFQGNSAPDKSGLPSDRFSAERTGGSVSTLTIQRTQQEDSAVYLCASRNQGTGELFFGEGSRLTVL.

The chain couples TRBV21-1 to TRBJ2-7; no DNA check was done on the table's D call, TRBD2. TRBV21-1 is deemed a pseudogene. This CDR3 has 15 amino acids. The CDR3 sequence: CASSTLAVLTYEQYF. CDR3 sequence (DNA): TGTGCCAGCAGCACCTTAGCGGTGTTAACCTACGAGCAGTACTTC.

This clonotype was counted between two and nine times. CDR3 region: CASSQGRAIPPLHF. In DNA, the CDR3 is TGCGCCAGCAGCCAAGGCCGGGCTATTCCACCCCTCCACTTT. The rearrangement uses TRBV4-1 and TRBJ1-6; D unclear. The ends were cut back, 1 base at V and 11 bases at J, with 12 bases in the middle. This CDR3 has 14 amino acids. The germline gives CDR1 MGHRA, CDR2 YSYEKL.

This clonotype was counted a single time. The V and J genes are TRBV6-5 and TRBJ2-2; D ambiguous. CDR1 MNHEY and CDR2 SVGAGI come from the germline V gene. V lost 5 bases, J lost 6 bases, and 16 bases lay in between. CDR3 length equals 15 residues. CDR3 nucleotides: TGTGCCAGCAGTCCCAACGGACCCCGCCCCGGGGAGCTGTTTTTT. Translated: CASSPNGPRPGELFF.

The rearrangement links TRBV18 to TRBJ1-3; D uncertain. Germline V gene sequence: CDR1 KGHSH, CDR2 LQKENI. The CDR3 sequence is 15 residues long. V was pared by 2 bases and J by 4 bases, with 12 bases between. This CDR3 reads CASSPNRAEGNTIYF. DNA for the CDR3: TGTGCCAGCTCACCAAATAGGGCGGAAGGAAACACCATATATTTT.

The CDR3, as DNA: TGTGCCATCAGGACGGATTCCTACGAGCAGTACTTC. This encodes CAIRTDSYEQYF. The V and J genes are TRBV10-3 and TRBJ2-7; D unresolved. The CDR3 is made up of 12 amino acids. Germline V gives CDR1 ENHRY, CDR2 SYGVKD. V dropped 6 bases and J dropped 1 base, with 7 bases sitting between them.

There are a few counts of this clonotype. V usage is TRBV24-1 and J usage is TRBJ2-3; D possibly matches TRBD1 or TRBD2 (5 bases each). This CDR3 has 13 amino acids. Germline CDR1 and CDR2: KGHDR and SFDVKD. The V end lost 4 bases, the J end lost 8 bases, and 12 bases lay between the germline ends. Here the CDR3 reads CATSDWDGLTQYF. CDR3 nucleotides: TGTGCCACCAGTGACTGGGACGGACTTACGCAGTATTTT.